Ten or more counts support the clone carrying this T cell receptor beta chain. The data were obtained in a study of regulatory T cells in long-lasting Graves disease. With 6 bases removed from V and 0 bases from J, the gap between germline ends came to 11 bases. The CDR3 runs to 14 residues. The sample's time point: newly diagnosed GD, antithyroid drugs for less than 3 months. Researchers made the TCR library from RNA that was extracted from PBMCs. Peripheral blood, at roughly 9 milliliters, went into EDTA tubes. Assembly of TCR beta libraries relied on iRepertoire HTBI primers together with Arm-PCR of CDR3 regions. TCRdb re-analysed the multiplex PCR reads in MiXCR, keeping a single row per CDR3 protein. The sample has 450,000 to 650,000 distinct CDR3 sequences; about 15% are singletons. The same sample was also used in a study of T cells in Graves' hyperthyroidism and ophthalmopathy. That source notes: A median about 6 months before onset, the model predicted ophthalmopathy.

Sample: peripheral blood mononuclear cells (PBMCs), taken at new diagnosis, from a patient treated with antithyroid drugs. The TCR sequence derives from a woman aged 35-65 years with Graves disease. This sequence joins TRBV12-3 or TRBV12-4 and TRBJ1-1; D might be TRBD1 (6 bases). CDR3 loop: CASRSDRLNTEAFF. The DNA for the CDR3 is TGTGCCAGCAGATCGGACAGACTGAACACTGAAGCTTTCTTT.